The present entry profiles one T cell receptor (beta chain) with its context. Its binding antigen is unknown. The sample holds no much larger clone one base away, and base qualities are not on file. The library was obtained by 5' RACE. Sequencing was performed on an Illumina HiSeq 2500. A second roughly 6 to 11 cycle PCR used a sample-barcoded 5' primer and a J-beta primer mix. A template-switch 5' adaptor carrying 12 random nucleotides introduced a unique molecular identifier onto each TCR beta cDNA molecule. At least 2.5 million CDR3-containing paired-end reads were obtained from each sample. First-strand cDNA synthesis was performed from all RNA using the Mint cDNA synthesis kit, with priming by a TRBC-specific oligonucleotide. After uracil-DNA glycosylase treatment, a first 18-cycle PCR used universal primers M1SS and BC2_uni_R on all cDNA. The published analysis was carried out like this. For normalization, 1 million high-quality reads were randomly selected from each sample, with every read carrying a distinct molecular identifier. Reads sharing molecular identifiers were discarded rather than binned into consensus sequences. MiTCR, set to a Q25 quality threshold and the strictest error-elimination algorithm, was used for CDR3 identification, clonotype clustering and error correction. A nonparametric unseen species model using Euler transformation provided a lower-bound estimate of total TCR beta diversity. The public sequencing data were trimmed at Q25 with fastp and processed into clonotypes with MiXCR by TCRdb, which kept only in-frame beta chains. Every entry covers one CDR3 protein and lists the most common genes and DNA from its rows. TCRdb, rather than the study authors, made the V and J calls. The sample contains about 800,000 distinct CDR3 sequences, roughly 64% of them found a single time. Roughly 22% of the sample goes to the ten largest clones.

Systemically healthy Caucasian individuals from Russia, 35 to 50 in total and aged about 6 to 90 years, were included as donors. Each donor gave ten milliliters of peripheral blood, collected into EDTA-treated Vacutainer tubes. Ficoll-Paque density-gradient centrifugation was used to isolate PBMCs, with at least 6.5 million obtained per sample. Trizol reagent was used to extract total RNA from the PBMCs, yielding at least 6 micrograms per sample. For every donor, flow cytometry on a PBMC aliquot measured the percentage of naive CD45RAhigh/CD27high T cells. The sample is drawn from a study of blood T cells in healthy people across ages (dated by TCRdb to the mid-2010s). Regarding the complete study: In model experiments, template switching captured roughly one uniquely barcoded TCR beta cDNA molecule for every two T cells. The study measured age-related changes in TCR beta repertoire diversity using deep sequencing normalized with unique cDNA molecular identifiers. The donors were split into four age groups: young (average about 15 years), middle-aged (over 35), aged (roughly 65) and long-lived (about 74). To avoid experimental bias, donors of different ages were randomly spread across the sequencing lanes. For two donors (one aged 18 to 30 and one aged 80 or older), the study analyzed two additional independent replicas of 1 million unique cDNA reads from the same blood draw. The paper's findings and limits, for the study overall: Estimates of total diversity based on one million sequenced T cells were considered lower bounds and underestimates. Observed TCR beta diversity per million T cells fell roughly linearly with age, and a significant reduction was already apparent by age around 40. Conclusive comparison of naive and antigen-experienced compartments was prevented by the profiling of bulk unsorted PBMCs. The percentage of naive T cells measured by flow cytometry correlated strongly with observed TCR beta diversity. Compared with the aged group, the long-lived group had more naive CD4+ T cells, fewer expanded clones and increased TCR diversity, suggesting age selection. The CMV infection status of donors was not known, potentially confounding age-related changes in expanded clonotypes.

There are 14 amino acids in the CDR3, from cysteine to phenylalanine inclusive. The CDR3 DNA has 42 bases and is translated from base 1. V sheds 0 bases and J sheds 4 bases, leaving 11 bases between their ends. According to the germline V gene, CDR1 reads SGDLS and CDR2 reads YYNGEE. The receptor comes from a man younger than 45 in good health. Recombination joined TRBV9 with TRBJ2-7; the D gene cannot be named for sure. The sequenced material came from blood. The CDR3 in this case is CASSVGFSSYEQYF. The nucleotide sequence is TGTGCCAGCAGCGTAGGTTTTAGCAGTTACGAGCAGTACTTC.